These 30 T cell receptor beta chains were all obtained from the same sample, sequenced in a study of blood T cells in healthy people across ages. Alongside a J-beta primer mix, a sample-barcoded 5' primer served in a second PCR lasting roughly 6 to 11 cycles. TCRdb reanalysed the 5' RACE reads using MiXCR and keeps one entry per CDR3 protein. This table has about 560,000 distinct CDR3 sequences, approximately 26% appearing once. The data also belong to a second study, concerning T cells of mothers and their children.

The sample was blood. The receptor source for this set is a boy under 10 years old in good health.

The V and J genes are TRBV14 and TRBJ2-1; TRBD2 might be the D (5 bases). Trimming took 4 bases from V and 6 from J, leaving 16 bases between them. From germline, CDR1 is SGHDN and CDR2 FVKESK. This CDR3 has 15 amino acids. This CDR3 is CASSPPGNTGNEQFF. The CDR3 DNA sequence: TGTGCCAGCAGCCCCCCCGGGAATACGGGCAATGAGCAGTTCTTC.

Concerning this clonotype: Just one base apart from a much larger clone, this may be a read error. The chain has TRBV10-3 and TRBJ2-5; the D is unclear. The end of the DNA aligns better with TRBJ2-7, so the J call may be wrong. Germline V gene lookup returns CDR1 ENHRY and CDR2 SYGVKD. The CDR3 sequence is 12 residues long. The CDR3 region is CAISASSYEQYF. CDR3 in DNA: TGTGCCATCAGTGCTAGCTCCTACGAGCAGTACTTC.

The sample holds a few counts of this clonotype. J is TRBJ2-1 and V is TRBV5-4; perhaps TRBD2 as D (5 bases). The CDR3 length is 13 residues. Per the germline V gene, CDR1 is SGHNT and CDR2 is YYREEE (reference sequence). The ends were cut back, 7 bases at V and 5 bases at J, with 13 bases in the middle. CDR3 DNA sequence: TGTGCCAGCCAAGGAGGCGGGCACAATGAGCAGTTCTTC. Encoded protein: CASQGGGHNEQFF.

This clonotype was seen more than once but under ten times. The rearrangement uses TRBV27 and TRBJ2-5, with TRBD1 identical over 7 bases. V lost 5 bases and J lost 5; bases outside the gene matches: 14. CDR1 is MNHEY, CDR2 SMNVEV, per germline (reference sequence). The CDR3 consists of 16 residues. The CDR3 reads CASSTDRNGFGETQYF. The CDR3, as DNA: TGTGCCAGCAGTACGGACAGGAATGGTTTCGGGGAGACCCAGTACTTC.

V is TRBV4-3 and J is TRBJ2-2, with 10 bases matching TRBD1. Losses at the gene ends were 4 bases for V and 6 bases for J; bases not matched to a gene: 8. CDR1 LGHNA and CDR2 YSLEER come from the germline V gene. The CDR3 sequence is 16 residues long. CDR3: CASSLDTGTGAGELFF. CDR3 nucleotide sequence: TGCGCCAGCAGCCTTGATACCGGGACAGGGGCCGGGGAGCTGTTTTTT.

The chain has TRBV20-1 and TRBJ2-1; D perhaps matches TRBD2 (5 bases). This CDR3 is built from 14 residues. V shed 4 bases and J shed 0 bases, with 10 bases lying between them. The germline V gene has CDR1 DFQATT and CDR2 SNEGSKA (reference sequence). This chain's CDR3 is CSANPTNSYNEQFF. Here the CDR3 DNA reads TGCAGTGCTAATCCGACTAACTCCTACAATGAGCAGTTCTTC.

This clonotype turned up a few times. In DNA form, the CDR3 reads TGCAGCGTTGAAGATCCGGGGAGTAATGAGCAGTTCTTC. It is translated as CSVEDPGSNEQFF. V and J are TRBV29-1 and TRBJ2-1, with D maybe TRBD2 (5 bases). In germline, CDR1 is SQVTM, CDR2 ANQGSEA. The ends were cut back, 0 bases at V and 7 bases at J, with 10 bases in the middle. There are 13 residues in the CDR3.

V is TRBV20-1 and J is TRBJ2-1, with 11 bases lining up with TRBD2. This CDR3 spans 17 amino acids. Germline trimming cut 0 bases from V and 2 bases from J; bases unmatched to any gene: 6. The germline V gene has CDR1 DFQATT and CDR2 SNEGSKA (reference sequence). The CDR3 DNA sequence: TGCAGTGCTAGAGATACTACTAGCGGGAGCCCCTACAATGAGCAGTTCTTC. Protein: CSARDTTSGSPYNEQFF.

In its sample, this clonotype was seen a few times. The genes are TRBV20-1 and TRBJ1-4; perhaps TRBD1 as D (5 bases). Germline CDR1 DFQATT, CDR2 SNEGSKA (reference sequence). The V gene lost 1 base and the J gene lost 8 bases, with 17 bases spanning the gap. This CDR3 has 15 residues. This chain's CDR3 is CSARGDLGMYEKLFF. The CDR3 DNA is TGCAGTGCTAGAGGGGACCTTGGGATGTACGAAAAACTGTTTTTT.

This clonotype was seen a handful of times. The gene calls are TRBV19 and TRBJ1-2, with a weak D call TRBD1 (5 bases). The V gene's germline CDR1 is LNHDA and CDR2 SQIVND (reference sequence). Between the trimmed V and J ends, which lost 6 bases and 4 bases, there was a span of 12 bases. CDR3 length: 13 amino acids. The CDR3 DNA reads TGTGCCAGTAGCACCCCAGGGTTCTATGGCTACACCTTC. It translates to CASSTPGFYGYTF.

This clonotype was seen once. The chain links TRBV20-1 to TRBJ1-1, with no clear D. Trimming pared 3 bases from V and 11 bases from J, leaving 22 bases between. The CDR3 is 14 amino acids. Germline loops: CDR1 DFQATT, CDR2 SNEGSKA (reference sequence). CDR3 nucleotides: TGCAGTGCTAGCCCGGCGGACCTCTGGGTGGGTGCTTTCTTT. Translating it yields CSASPADLWVGAFF.

This sequence joins TRBV5-6 and TRBJ2-3; D is unclear. The germline V gene encodes CDR1 SGHDT and CDR2 YYEEEE. The CDR3 loop spans 14 amino acids. Trimming took 3 bases from V and 2 from J, leaving 10 bases between them. The CDR3 sequence is CASSYLFDTDTQYF. The CDR3 DNA reads as TGTGCCAGCAGCTACCTATTCGACACAGATACGCAGTATTTT.

This clonotype was seen a handful of times. The gene calls are TRBV20-1 and TRBJ2-7, with TRBD2 matching 11 bases. Germline V gene lookup returns CDR1 DFQATT and CDR2 SNEGSKA (reference sequence). This CDR3 comprises 15 residues. Losses at the gene ends were 1 base for V and 6 bases for J; bases not matched to a gene: 8. The CDR3 is CSARGTPSGGLEQYF. CDR3 in DNA: TGCAGTGCTAGAGGAACCCCTAGCGGGGGGCTCGAGCAGTACTTC.

The rearrangement links TRBV15 to TRBJ2-3, with D perhaps matching TRBD1 (5 bases). The V end lost 2 bases, the J end lost 10 bases, and 16 bases lay between the germline ends. In germline, CDR1 is LNHNV, CDR2 YYDKDF (reference sequence). There are 14 residues in the CDR3. CDR3 nucleotides: TGTGCCACCAGCAGAACCCAGACAGAGAGTGCGCAGTATTTT. This sequence encodes CATSRTQTESAQYF.

The chain is built from TRBV20-1 and TRBJ2-3, with TRBD1 matching 10 bases. The V gene end was trimmed by 7 bases and the J gene end by 0 bases; junction bases not matched to a gene: 4. CDR1 is DFQATT, CDR2 SNEGSKA, per germline (reference sequence). This CDR3 contains 14 residues. The CDR3 loop is CSGLDRGSTDTQYF. CDR3 nucleotides: TGCAGTGGCCTGGACAGGGGGAGCACAGATACGCAGTATTTT.

This clonotype was seen a handful of times. The gene calls are TRBV10-2 and TRBJ2-1, with a possible D match to TRBD2 (6 bases). The CDR3 has 16 residues. Germline lookup yields CDR1 WSHSY and CDR2 SAAADI. V was pared by 4 bases and J by 0 bases, with 13 bases between. Here the CDR3 reads CASSGTEGVSYNEQFF. The CDR3 region has the DNA TGCGCCAGCAGTGGGACGGAGGGAGTCTCCTACAATGAGCAGTTCTTC.

This rearrangement joins TRBV9 to TRBJ2-3; 7 bases line up with TRBD2. The V gene end was trimmed by 3 bases and the J gene end by 2 bases; junction bases not matched to a gene: 3. Germline CDR1 SGDLS, CDR2 YYNGEE. The CDR3 spans 14 residues. The CDR3 coding sequence is TGTGCCAGCAGCGAGGGACTACTCACAGATACGCAGTATTTT. Protein product: CASSEGLLTDTQYF.

Worth noting for this clonotype: Germline and junction disagree at one end, which may indicate a read error. J is TRBJ2-5 and V is TRBV20-1, with TRBD2 matching 14 bases. CDR1 is DFQATT and CDR2 is SNEGSKA in the germline V gene (reference sequence). This CDR3 is 14 amino acids long. CDR3: CSARLAGGPETKYF. CDR3 nucleotides: TGCAGTGCCAGACTAGCGGGAGGGCCGGAGACCAAGTACTTC.

Points on this clonotype: The conserved phenylalanine or tryptophan normally closing the CDR3 is absent here, so this likely arose from a read error. The rearrangement uses TRBV2 and TRBJ2-5; TRBD1 agrees at 7 bases. V was clipped by 4 bases and J by 5 bases; unmatched bases: 10. In germline, CDR1 is SNHLY, CDR2 FYNNEI. This CDR3 comprises 15 residues. The CDR3 sequence is CASSVFIGGRETQYL. The CDR3 DNA follows: TGTGCCAGCAGTGTTTTCATAGGGGGCCGGGAGACCCAGTACCTC.

The V call is TRBV5-1, the J call TRBJ2-3; TRBD2 matches at 8 bases. The germline gives CDR1 SGHRS, CDR2 YFSETQ. The V and J ends lost 2 bases and 2 bases, in that order; junction bases with no gene match: 7. The CDR3 has 16 residues. The CDR3 spells CASSFFGAGDTDTQYF. The CDR3, as DNA: TGCGCCAGCAGCTTTTTTGGAGCGGGGGACACAGATACGCAGTATTTT. The full variable domain, its missing parts supplied by reference TRBV5-1 and TRBJ2-3, is KAGVTQTPRYLIKTRGQQVTLSCSPISGHRSVSWYQQTPGQGLQFLFEYFSETQRNKGNFPGRFSGRQFSNSRSEMNVSTLELGDSALYLCASSFFGAGDTDTQYFGPGTRLTVL.

The J gene is TRBJ2-2, the V gene TRBV12-3 or TRBV12-4; D is unresolved. Between the trimmed V and J ends, which lost 7 bases and 1 base, there was a span of 7 bases. This CDR3 has 13 amino acids. CDR3 sequence reads: CASNFRNTGELFF. CDR3 sequence (DNA): TGTGCCAGCAACTTCCGGAACACCGGGGAGCTGTTTTTT.

The gene calls are TRBV3-1 and TRBJ1-1; D ambiguous. Per the germline V gene, CDR1 is LGHDT and CDR2 is YNNKEL (reference sequence). Trimming shortened V by 2 bases and J by 1 base, and 5 bases separated the two germline ends. This CDR3 comprises 13 residues. CDR3 region: CASSQYRNTEAFF. CDR3 nucleotides: TGTGCCAGCAGCCAATACAGGAACACTGAAGCTTTCTTT.

The sample holds many counts of this clonotype. This chain uses TRBV7-9 with TRBJ2-7; TRBD1 matches at 8 bases. Germline V gene data show CDR1 as SEHNR and CDR2 as FQNEAQ (reference sequence). The CDR3 sequence is 14 residues long. Germline trimming cut 6 bases from V and 1 base from J; bases unmatched to any gene: 5. The CDR3 loop is CASSSTGGSYEQYF. DNA of the CDR3: TGTGCCAGCAGTTCTACAGGGGGGTCCTACGAGCAGTACTTC.

The chain uses TRBV21-1 and TRBJ1-5. TRBV21-1 represents a pseudogene. The CDR3 contains 18 residues. CDR3 nucleotides: TGTGCCAGCAGCGACCGCGGGGGGTATTTGTACGGCAATCAGCCCCAGCATTTT. It specifies CASSDRGGYLYGNQPQHF.

The sample holds a few counts of this clonotype. The chain uses TRBV6-1 and TRBJ1-4; D is undetermined. The CDR3 extends over 13 amino acids. Per germline, CDR1 MNHNS and CDR2 SASEGT. Trimming removed 5 bases from V and 8 bases from J, with 12 bases in between. In DNA form, the CDR3 reads TGTGCCAGCAGTCCACGACTGGCAGAAAAACTGTTTTTT. Its protein product is CASSPRLAEKLFF.

The rearrangement joins TRBV12-3 or TRBV12-4 to TRBJ2-1; D is unresolved. The CDR3 runs to 15 residues. Trimming took 2 bases from V and 0 from J, leaving 8 bases between them. The CDR3 protein is CASSLTLSSYNEQFF. In DNA, the CDR3 is TGTGCCAGCAGTTTAACCCTCTCCTCCTACAATGAGCAGTTCTTC.

The chain couples TRBV6-5 to TRBJ1-4; the match to TRBD1 covers 7 bases. The germline CDR1 and CDR2 sequences are MNHEY and SVGAGI. CDR3 length equals 16 residues. Losses at the gene ends were 4 bases for V and 5 bases for J; bases not matched to a gene: 10. The CDR3 DNA reads as TGTGCCAGCAGTTCGCCATACAGGGGAGGGAATGAAAAACTGTTTTTT. It encodes CASSSPYRGGNEKLFF.

This clonotype was seen a handful of times. This chain uses TRBV6-4 with TRBJ2-3; D is unclear. The CDR3 runs 15 residues. CDR1 and CDR2 (germline): MRHNA, SNTAGT. The V end was cut by 0 bases, the J end by 5 bases, with 12 bases between. CDR3 DNA: TGTGCCAGCAGTGACTCGAGTCTGGGTGGAGATACGCAGTATTTT. Protein: CASSDSSLGGDTQYF.

The chain has TRBV15 and TRBJ1-5; no clear D. The CDR3 totals 14 residues. Between the trimmed V and J ends, which lost 5 bases and 2 bases, there was a span of 10 bases. Germline loops: CDR1 LNHNV, CDR2 YYDKDF (reference sequence). CDR3 coding DNA: TGTGCCACCAGCCTCCGCGCCGGCAATCAGCCCCAGCATTTT. Amino acid sequence: CATSLRAGNQPQHF.

The chain employs TRBV20-1 and TRBJ2-1, with TRBD2 matching 7 bases. With 1 base clipped from V and 3 bases from J, the junction kept 3 bases outside the gene matches. This CDR3 contains 14 residues. CDR1 is DFQATT and CDR2 is SNEGSKA in the germline V gene (reference sequence). CDR3 in amino acids: CSARAGGDYNEQFF. CDR3 coding DNA: TGCAGTGCTAGAGCGGGGGGAGACTACAATGAGCAGTTCTTC.